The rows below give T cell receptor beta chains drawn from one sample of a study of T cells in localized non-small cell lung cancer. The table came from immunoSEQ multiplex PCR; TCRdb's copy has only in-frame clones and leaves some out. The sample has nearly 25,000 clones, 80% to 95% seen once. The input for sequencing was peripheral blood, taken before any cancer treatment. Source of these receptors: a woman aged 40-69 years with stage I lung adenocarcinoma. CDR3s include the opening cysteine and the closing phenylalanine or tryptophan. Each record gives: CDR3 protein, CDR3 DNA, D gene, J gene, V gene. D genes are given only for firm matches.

CDR3aa: CASRVDRVNTGELFF
CDR3nt: TGTGCCAGTCGGGTGGACAGGGTGAACACCGGGGAGCTGTTTTTT
d_gene: TRBD1
j_gene: TRBJ2-2
v_gene: TRBV6-5

CDR3aa: CASRVPTGGSYEQYF
CDR3nt: TGTGCCAGCAGGGTTCCGACAGGGGGCTCCTACGAGCAGTACTTC
d_gene: TRBD1
j_gene: TRBJ2-7
v_gene: TRBV2

CDR3aa: CASSLWHSTNEKLFF
CDR3nt: TGTGCCAGCAGCTTATGGCATTCAACTAATGAAAAACTGTTTTTT
d_gene: NA
j_gene: TRBJ1-4
v_gene: TRBV11-2

CDR3aa: CASTQEVGGYEQYF
CDR3nt: TGTGCCAGCACGCAGGAGGTCGGGGGCTACGAGCAGTACTTC
d_gene: NA
j_gene: TRBJ2-7
v_gene: TRBV6-5

CDR3aa: CASSLAHESVQFF
CDR3nt: TGTGCCAGCAGCTTAGCCCACGAATCCGTGCAGTTCTTC
d_gene: NA
j_gene: TRBJ2-1
v_gene: TRBV7-2

CDR3aa: CASSKVAGPLQEKLFF
CDR3nt: TGTGCCAGCAGCAAAGTCGCGGGACCGCTGCAGGAAAAACTGTTTTTT
d_gene: NA
j_gene: TRBJ1-4
v_gene: TRBV21-1

CDR3aa: CASTSLVGGGDNEQFF
CDR3nt: TGCGCCAGCACCTCCCTAGTGGGCGGGGGGGACAATGAGCAGTTCTTC
d_gene: TRBD2
j_gene: TRBJ2-1
v_gene: TRBV5-1

CDR3aa: CASSGTGGPMNTEAFF
CDR3nt: TGTGCCAGCAGTGGGACAGGGGGGCCAATGAACACTGAAGCTTTCTTT
d_gene: TRBD1
j_gene: TRBJ1-1
v_gene: TRBV6-1

CDR3aa: CASSPRRDQPQHF
CDR3nt: TGTGCCAGCAGCCCTAGGAGGGATCAGCCCCAGCATTTT
d_gene: NA
j_gene: TRBJ1-5
v_gene: TRBV5-6

CDR3aa: CASSSSAYSYNEQFF
CDR3nt: TGTGCCAGCAGCTCTTCAGCTTACTCCTACAATGAGCAGTTCTTC
d_gene: NA
j_gene: TRBJ2-1
v_gene: TRBV7-2

CDR3aa: CASRTSGQPQHF
CDR3nt: TGTGCCAGCAGGACGTCCGGTCAGCCCCAGCATTTT
d_gene: NA
j_gene: TRBJ1-5
v_gene: TRBV28

CDR3aa: CASRSGLAGIYEQYF
CDR3nt: TGTGCCAGCAGATCGGGACTAGCGGGGATCTACGAGCAGTACTTC
d_gene: TRBD2
j_gene: TRBJ2-7
v_gene: TRBV6-5

CDR3aa: CASSYRTGAGANVLTF
CDR3nt: TGTGCCAGCAGCTATCGGACAGGGGCCGGGGCCAACGTCCTGACTTTC
d_gene: TRBD1
j_gene: TRBJ2-6
v_gene: TRBV7-6

CDR3aa: CASRISGTTGSYEQYF
CDR3nt: TGTGCCAGCAGAATTAGCGGGACAACAGGATCCTACGAGCAGTACTTC
d_gene: TRBD2
j_gene: TRBJ2-7
v_gene: TRBV28